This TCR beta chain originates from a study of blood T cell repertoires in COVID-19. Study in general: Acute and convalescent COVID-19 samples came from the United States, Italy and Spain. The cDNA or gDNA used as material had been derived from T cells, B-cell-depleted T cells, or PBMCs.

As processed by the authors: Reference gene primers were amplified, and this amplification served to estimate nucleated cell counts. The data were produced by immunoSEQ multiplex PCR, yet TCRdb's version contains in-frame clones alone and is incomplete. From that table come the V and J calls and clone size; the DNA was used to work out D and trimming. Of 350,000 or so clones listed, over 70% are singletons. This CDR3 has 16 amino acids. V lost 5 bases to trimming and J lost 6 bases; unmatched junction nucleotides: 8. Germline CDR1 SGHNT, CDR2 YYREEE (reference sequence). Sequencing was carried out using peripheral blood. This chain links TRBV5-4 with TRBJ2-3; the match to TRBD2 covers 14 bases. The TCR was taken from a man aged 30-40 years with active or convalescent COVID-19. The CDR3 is CASRATSGGARDTQYF. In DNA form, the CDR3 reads TGTGCCAGCAGGGCGACTAGCGGGGGGGCCAGGGATACGCAGTATTTT.